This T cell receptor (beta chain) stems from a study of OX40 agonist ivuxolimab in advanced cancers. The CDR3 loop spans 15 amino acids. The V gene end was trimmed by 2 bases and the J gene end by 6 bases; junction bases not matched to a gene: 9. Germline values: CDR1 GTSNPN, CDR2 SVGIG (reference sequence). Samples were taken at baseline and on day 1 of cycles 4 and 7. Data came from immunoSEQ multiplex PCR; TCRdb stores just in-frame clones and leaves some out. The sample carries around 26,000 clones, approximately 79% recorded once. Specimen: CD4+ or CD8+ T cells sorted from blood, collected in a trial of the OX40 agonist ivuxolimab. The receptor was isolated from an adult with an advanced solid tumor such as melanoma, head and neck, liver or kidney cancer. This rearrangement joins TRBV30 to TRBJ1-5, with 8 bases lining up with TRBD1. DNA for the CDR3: TGTGCCTGGAGTAGGGGCAGGGGGCGAAGTCAGCCCCAGCATTTT. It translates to CAWSRGRGRSQPQHF.